These 14 T cell receptor beta chains came from one sample sequenced in a study of blood T cell repertoires in COVID-19. TCRdb keeps only in-frame clones here, not all; method: immunoSEQ multiplex PCR. Here the sample spans more than 250,000 clones, more than 90% being singletons. Source material: PBMCs or T cells enriched from blood (not recorded which). The receptors were gathered from a woman in her twenties or thirties who had recovered from COVID-19.

The chain links TRBV3-1 (or the pseudogene TRBV3-2) to TRBJ1-2, with D unclear. V lost 1 base and J lost 7, with 7 bases in between. CDR1 LGHDT and CDR2 YNNKEL come from the germline V gene (reference sequence). This CDR3 is built from 12 residues. The CDR3, as DNA: TGTGCCAGCAGCCAAGCGGGTACTGGCTACACCTTC. Translation gives CASSQAGTGYTF.

The count of this clone is one. The chain joins TRBV11-2 to TRBJ2-1; TRBD2 matches 11 bases. Per the germline V gene, CDR1 is SGHAT and CDR2 is FQNNGV. The V and J ends lost 5 bases and 3 bases, in that order; junction bases with no gene match: 6. The CDR3 has 16 amino acids. CDR3: CASSPTSGRFYNEQFF. In DNA, the CDR3 is TGTGCCAGCAGCCCCACTAGCGGGAGATTCTACAATGAGCAGTTCTTC. The variable domain in full, completed from reference TRBV11-2 and TRBJ2-1, reads EAGVAQSPRYKIIEKRQSVAFWCNPISGHATLYWYQQILGQGPKLLIQFQNNGVVDDSQLPKDRFSAERLKGVDSTLKIQPAKLEDSAVYLCASSPTSGRFYNEQFFGPGTRLTVL.

The chain couples TRBV11-3 to TRBJ2-7; D is undetermined. The germline gives CDR1 SGHNT, CDR2 YENEEA. The CDR3 runs to 12 residues. V was shortened by 5 bases and J by 4 bases, with 9 bases between the two germline ends. CDR3 sequence reads: CASSPLGYEQYF. The CDR3 DNA sequence: TGTGCCAGCAGCCCCCTCGGGTACGAGCAGTACTTC.

The chain combines TRBV7-8 with TRBJ2-3, with 9 bases matching TRBD2. The CDR3 consists of 15 residues. CDR1 is SGHVS, CDR2 FQNEAQ, per germline. Trimming removed 5 bases from V and 2 bases from J; junction bases left unmatched: 5. Here the CDR3 reads CASSREREVTDTQYF. The CDR3 bases are TGTGCCAGCAGCCGGGAGCGGGAGGTCACAGATACGCAGTATTTT. Combining the CDR3 with reference TRBV7-8 and TRBJ2-3 gives the whole variable domain GAGVSQSPRYKVAKRGQDVALRCDPISGHVSLFWYQQALGQGPEFLTYFQNEAQLDKSGLPSDRFFAERPEGSVSTLKIQRTQQEDSAVYLCASSREREVTDTQYFGPGTRLTVL.

The CDR3 coding sequence is TGTGCCAGCTCGAGACAGGGGGCGGGAAACACCATATATTTT. Amino acids: CASSRQGAGNTIYF. The chain employs TRBV3-1 (or the pseudogene TRBV3-2) and TRBJ1-3, with 10 nucleotides matching TRBD1. The CDR3 is 14 amino acids. V was pared by 8 bases and J by 4 bases, with 5 bases of the junction left unmatched. The germline gives CDR1 LGHDT, CDR2 YNNKEL (reference sequence).

V usage is TRBV6-2 or TRBV6-3 and J usage is TRBJ2-7, with 7 bases aligning to TRBD2. The CDR3 length is 16 residues. J was trimmed by 4 bases and V by 4 bases; bases with no gene match: 13. Germline CDR1 MNHEY, CDR2 SVGEGT. Here the CDR3 reads CASSSSLGLVAYEQYF. For the CDR3, the DNA is TGTGCCAGCAGTTCCTCCCTTGGACTAGTGGCTTACGAGCAGTACTTC.

The chain joins TRBV7-9 to TRBJ2-1; 10 bases are shared with TRBD2. Trimming at V came to 6 bases and at J to 7 bases, leaving 15 bases not matched to a gene. CDR1 is SEHNR and CDR2 is FQNEAQ in the germline V gene (reference sequence). The CDR3 is 17 residues long. CDR3: CASRPARTGLARNEQFF. For the CDR3, the DNA is TGTGCCAGCAGACCTGCGAGGACGGGACTAGCGAGGAATGAGCAGTTCTTC.

The rearrangement links TRBV4-3 to TRBJ2-1; a possible D gene is TRBD1 (6 bases). The CDR3 has 16 amino acids. Germline V lookup: CDR1 LGHNA, CDR2 YSLEER. V dropped 0 bases and J dropped 1 base, with 10 bases sitting between them. The CDR3, as DNA: TGCGCCAGCAGCCAAGACGGGACAAAATCCTACAATGAGCAGTTCTTC. Translation gives CASSQDGTKSYNEQFF.

The V call is TRBV28, the J call TRBJ1-6; 12 positions match TRBD1. The CDR3 length is 16 residues. The V gene end was trimmed by 6 bases and the J gene end by 0 bases; junction bases not matched to a gene: 0. The germline gives CDR1 MDHEN, CDR2 SYDVKM. The CDR3 DNA reads TGTGCCAGCAGGGGACAGGGGGCCTCCTATAATTCACCCCTCCACTTT. Translating gives CASRGQGASYNSPLHF.

This clone is judged medium-sized. This chain connects TRBV12-3 or TRBV12-4 to TRBJ2-7; D not resolved. Trimming cost V 3 bases and J 1 base, with 7 bases left between them. This CDR3 is 13 amino acids long. CDR3 sequence reads: CASSFSASYEQYF. The CDR3 coding sequence is TGTGCCAGCAGTTTCAGCGCTTCCTACGAGCAGTACTTC.

The count of this clone is one. The chain carries TRBV7-3 and TRBJ2-3; D unresolved. CDR1 is SGHTA and CDR2 is FQGTGA in the germline V gene. Trimming shortened V by 2 bases and J by 0 bases, and 9 bases separated the two germline ends. CDR3 size: 15 residues. The CDR3 loop reads CASSLAGPSTDTQYF. The CDR3 DNA reads TGTGCCAGCAGCTTAGCCGGTCCTAGCACAGATACGCAGTATTTT.

The genes are TRBV18 and TRBJ1-1; D is undetermined. Trimming cost V 3 bases and J 1 base, with 9 bases left between them. This CDR3 spans 14 amino acids. CDR1 and CDR2 (germline): KGHSH, LQKENI. This CDR3 reads CASSPGMKNTEAFF. In DNA, the CDR3 is TGTGCCAGCTCACCCGGGATGAAGAACACTGAAGCTTTCTTT.

The chain combines TRBV19 with TRBJ1-6, with a possible D match to TRBD1 (6 bases). The CDR3 sequence is 15 residues long. The germline V gene encodes CDR1 LNHDA and CDR2 SQIVND (reference sequence). Trimming removed 3 bases from V and 9 bases from J, with 15 bases in between. The CDR3 here is CASSIVGTSGSPLHF. DNA for the CDR3: TGTGCCAGTAGTATCGTCGGGACATCGGGTTCACCCCTCCACTTT.

The V call is TRBV12-3 or TRBV12-4, the J call TRBJ1-1; D remains ambiguous. V was cut by 1 base and J by 10 bases, with 13 bases left in between. The CDR3 spans 13 residues. The CDR3 bases are TGTGCCAGCAGTTTAGAGGCGGGAGCTAGAGCTTTCTTT. Its translation: CASSLEAGARAFF.